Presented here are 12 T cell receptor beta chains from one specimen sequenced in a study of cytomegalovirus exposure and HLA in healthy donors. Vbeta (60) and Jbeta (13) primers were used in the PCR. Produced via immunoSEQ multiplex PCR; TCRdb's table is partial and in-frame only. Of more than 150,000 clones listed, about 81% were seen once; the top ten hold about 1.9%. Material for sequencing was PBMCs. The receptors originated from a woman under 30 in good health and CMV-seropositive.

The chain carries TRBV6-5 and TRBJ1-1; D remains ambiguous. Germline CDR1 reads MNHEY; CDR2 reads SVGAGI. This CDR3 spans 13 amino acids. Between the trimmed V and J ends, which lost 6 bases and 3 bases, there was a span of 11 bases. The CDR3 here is CASRFTVHTEAFF. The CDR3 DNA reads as TGTGCCAGCAGATTCACAGTTCACACTGAAGCTTTCTTT.

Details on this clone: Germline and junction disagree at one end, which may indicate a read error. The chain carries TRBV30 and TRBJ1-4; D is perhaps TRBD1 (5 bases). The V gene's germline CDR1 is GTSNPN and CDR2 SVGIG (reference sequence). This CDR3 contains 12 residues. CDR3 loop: CAWSSGRWSPVF. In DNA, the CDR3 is TGTGCCTGGAGTTCAGGGAGGTGGAGCCCGGTTTTT.

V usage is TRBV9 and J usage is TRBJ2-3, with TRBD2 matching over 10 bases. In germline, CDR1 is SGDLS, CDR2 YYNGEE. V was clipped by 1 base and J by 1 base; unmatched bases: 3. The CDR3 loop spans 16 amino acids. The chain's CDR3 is CASSVYGTSGTDTQYF. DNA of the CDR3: TGTGCCAGCAGCGTATATGGGACTAGCGGCACAGATACGCAGTATTTT.

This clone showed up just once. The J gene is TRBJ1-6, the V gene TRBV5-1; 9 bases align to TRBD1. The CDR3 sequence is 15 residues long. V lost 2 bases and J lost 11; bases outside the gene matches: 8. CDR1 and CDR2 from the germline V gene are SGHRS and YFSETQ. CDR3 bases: TGCGCCAGCAGCTTTACCGGGACAGGGAGGACACCCCTCCACTTT. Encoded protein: CASSFTGTGRTPLHF.

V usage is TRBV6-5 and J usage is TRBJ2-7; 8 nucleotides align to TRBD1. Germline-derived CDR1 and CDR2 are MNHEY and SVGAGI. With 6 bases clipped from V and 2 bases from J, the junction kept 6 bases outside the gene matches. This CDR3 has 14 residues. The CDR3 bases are TGTGCCAGCAGGACCAGACAGGGGACCTACGAGCAGTACGTC. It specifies CASRTRQGTYEQYV.

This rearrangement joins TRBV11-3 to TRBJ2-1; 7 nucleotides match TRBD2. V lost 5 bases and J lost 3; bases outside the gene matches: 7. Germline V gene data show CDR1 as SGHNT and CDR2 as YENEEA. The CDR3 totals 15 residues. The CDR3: CASSPLLAVYNEQFF. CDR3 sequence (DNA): TGTGCCAGCAGCCCCCTCCTAGCGGTCTACAATGAGCAGTTCTTC.

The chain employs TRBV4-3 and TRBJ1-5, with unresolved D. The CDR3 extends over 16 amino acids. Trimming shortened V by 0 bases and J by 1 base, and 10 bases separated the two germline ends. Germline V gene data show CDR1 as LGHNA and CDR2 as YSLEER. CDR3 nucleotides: TGCGCCAGCAGCCAAGATTGGGGAGGCAGCAATCAGCCCCAGCATTTT. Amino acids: CASSQDWGGSNQPQHF.

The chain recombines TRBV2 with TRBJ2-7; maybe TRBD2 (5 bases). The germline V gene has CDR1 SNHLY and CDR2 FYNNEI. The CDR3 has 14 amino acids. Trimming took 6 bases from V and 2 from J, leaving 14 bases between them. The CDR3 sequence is CASSQSEGTYEQYF. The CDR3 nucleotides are TGTGCCAGCAGCCAAAGCGAGGGAACCTACGAGCAGTACTTC.

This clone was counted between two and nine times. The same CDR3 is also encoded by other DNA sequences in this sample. The CDR3 sequence is CASSYGQNTEAFF. Written as DNA, the CDR3 is TGTGCCAGCAGTTATGGACAGAACACTGAAGCTTTCTTT. The V gene is TRBV6-6, the J gene TRBJ1-1; D possibly corresponds to TRBD1 (5 bases). V lost 3 bases to trimming and J lost 1 base, with 6 bases between them. CDR3 length equals 13 residues. Germline values: CDR1 MNHNY, CDR2 SVGAGI (reference sequence).

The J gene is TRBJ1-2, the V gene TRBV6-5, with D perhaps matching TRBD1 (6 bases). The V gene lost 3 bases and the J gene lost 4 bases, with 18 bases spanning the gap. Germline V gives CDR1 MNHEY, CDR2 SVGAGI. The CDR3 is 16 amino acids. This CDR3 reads CASSYGPPGVSYGYTF. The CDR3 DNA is TGTGCCAGCAGTTATGGGCCCCCAGGGGTTTCCTATGGCTACACCTTC.

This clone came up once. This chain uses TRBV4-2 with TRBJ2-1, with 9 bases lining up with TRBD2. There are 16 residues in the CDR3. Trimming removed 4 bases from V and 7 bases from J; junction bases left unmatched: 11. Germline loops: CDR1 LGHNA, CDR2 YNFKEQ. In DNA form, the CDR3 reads TGTGCCAGCAGCCTGGGGGGCGGGGGGGCTTGGAATGAGCAGTTCTTC. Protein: CASSLGGGGAWNEQFF.

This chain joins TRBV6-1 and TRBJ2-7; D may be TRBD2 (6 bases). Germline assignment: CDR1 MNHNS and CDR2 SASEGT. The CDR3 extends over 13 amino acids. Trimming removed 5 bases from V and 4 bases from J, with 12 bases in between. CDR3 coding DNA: TGTGCCAGCAGTCACTCGCGGGGATACGAGCAGTACGTC. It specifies CASSHSRGYEQYV.